One and the same sample provided the 4 T cell receptor beta chains below, sequenced in a study of blood T cell repertoires in COVID-19. The assay was immunoSEQ multiplex PCR, and TCRdb's table has in-frame clones only and misses some. The sample gives just over 200,000 clones, about nine tenths of which show up once; approximately 6.1% is in the top ten. The material sequenced was peripheral blood. These receptors all stem from an elderly man with acute or convalescent COVID-19.

The chain joins TRBV6-5 to TRBJ1-4; a possible D gene is TRBD1 (6 bases). V was clipped by 6 bases and J by 4 bases, with 15 bases between them. The germline CDR1 and CDR2 sequences are MNHEY and SVGAGI. The CDR3 is made up of 15 amino acids. The CDR3, as DNA: TGTGCCAGCAGAATCCAACAGGGCGGTAATGAAAAACTGTTTTTT. It yields the protein CASRIQQGGNEKLFF.

The J gene is TRBJ2-7, the V gene TRBV11-2; 10 bases are shared with TRBD2. V trimming: 0 bases; J trimming: 2 bases; junction bases outside the gene matches: 1. CDR1 is SGHAT and CDR2 is FQNNGV in the germline V gene. The CDR3 covers 15 residues. The CDR3 DNA is TGTGCCAGCAGCTTAGAAGCGGGAGGGACCTACGAGCAGTACGTC. It yields the protein CASSLEAGGTYEQYV.

The chain carries TRBV29-1 and TRBJ2-7; tentatively, D is TRBD2 (5 bases). Germline CDR1 is SQVTM and CDR2 is ANQGSEA. The length of the CDR3 is 11 residues. The V end was cut by 6 bases, the J end by 4 bases, with 10 bases between. The CDR3 loop reads CSVRTSYEQYV. For the CDR3, the DNA is TGCAGCGTGAGAACTAGTTACGAGCAGTACGTC.

There are a few counts of this clone. The rearrangement links TRBV7-3 to TRBJ2-1; TRBD2 is a possible D gene (5 bases). The CDR3 covers 12 residues. Looked up from germline, CDR1 is SGHTA and CDR2 is FQGTGA. V shed 8 bases and J shed 0 bases, with 5 bases lying between them. CDR3 DNA sequence: TGTGCCAGCGGGAGCTCCTACAATGAGCAGTTCTTC. Protein: CASGSSYNEQFF.